Listed below are T cell receptor beta chains from one sample, sequenced in a study of T cell responses to AZD1222 COVID-19 vaccine. Profiling relied on immunoSEQ multiplex PCR, and the TCRdb table lists in-frame clones only, not all of them. Among 150,000 or so clones listed, over 75% were seen once. The sample in question was peripheral blood, obtained on day 0 of AZD1222 vaccination. The receptors come from an adult in good health. Each CDR3 is given without its conserved first and last residue.

v_call: TRBV5-6; j_call: TRBJ1-2; cdr3_aa: ASSKADTTNYGYT
v_call: TRBV7-9; j_call: TRBJ1-1; cdr3_aa: ASSLATGSNTEAF
v_call: TRBV7-9; j_call: TRBJ1-5; cdr3_aa: ASSFKGDSNQPQH
v_call: TRBV24-1; j_call: TRBJ2-1; cdr3_aa: ATSDHGLAGGNEQF
v_call: TRBV9; j_call: TRBJ2-5; cdr3_aa: ASSVSSGGPETQY
v_call: TRBV25-1; j_call: TRBJ2-5; cdr3_aa: ASSVFVGETQY
v_call: TRBV5-6; j_call: TRBJ1-6; cdr3_aa: ASSLGTGGGSPLH
v_call: TRBV7-9; j_call: TRBJ2-2; cdr3_aa: ASSFRGVNTGELF
v_call: TRBV28; j_call: TRBJ1-1; cdr3_aa: ASSLGPEAF
v_call: TRBV29-1; j_call: TRBJ2-1; cdr3_aa: TVLSGRHNEQF
v_call: TRBV6-4; j_call: TRBJ2-1; cdr3_aa: ASSDSGVGSGKLSYNEQF
v_call: TRBV29-1; j_call: TRBJ2-5; cdr3_aa: SVDPGQQKTQY
v_call: TRBV5-1; j_call: TRBJ2-7; cdr3_aa: ASSLVAGSYEQY
v_call: TRBV24-1; j_call: TRBJ2-3; cdr3_aa: ATSLADTQY
v_call: TRBV7-8; j_call: TRBJ2-7; cdr3_aa: ASSFRLAGGSEQY
v_call: TRBV6-5; j_call: TRBJ1-1; cdr3_aa: ASSYGSLMNTEAF
v_call: TRBV9; j_call: TRBJ1-1; cdr3_aa: ASSPQRGGTEAF
v_call: TRBV7-6; j_call: TRBJ2-2; cdr3_aa: ASSSGVLAGSGELF
v_call: TRBV3-1/TRBV3-2; j_call: TRBJ2-3; cdr3_aa: ASSKGTTDTQY
v_call: TRBV6-4; j_call: TRBJ2-1; cdr3_aa: ASSESAEILSPRGNEQF
v_call: TRBV12-3/TRBV12-4; j_call: TRBJ1-1; cdr3_aa: ASSSRGNTEAF
v_call: TRBV27; j_call: TRBJ2-7; cdr3_aa: ASGTSGPYEQY
v_call: TRBV7-9; j_call: TRBJ1-2; cdr3_aa: ASSPPGAGGYT
v_call: TRBV3-1/TRBV3-2; j_call: TRBJ1-6; cdr3_aa: ASSPLRDTGSPLH
v_call: TRBV18; j_call: TRBJ1-4; cdr3_aa: ASSPGAEKLF
v_call: TRBV18; j_call: TRBJ1-1; cdr3_aa: ASSLGQVNTEAF
v_call: TRBV6-6; j_call: TRBJ1-6; cdr3_aa: ASSRGGSPLH
v_call: TRBV7-3; j_call: TRBJ2-1; cdr3_aa: ASSGTGLAGARSSYNEQF
v_call: TRBV7-7; j_call: TRBJ2-3; cdr3_aa: ASSPQEASTDTQY
v_call: TRBV28; j_call: TRBJ1-2; cdr3_aa: ASSLGRGIEGYT
v_call: TRBV6-1; j_call: TRBJ1-4; cdr3_aa: ASSEYEKLF
v_call: TRBV6-2/TRBV6-3; j_call: TRBJ2-3; cdr3_aa: ASTPAGSGTDTQY
v_call: TRBV5-1; j_call: TRBJ1-1; cdr3_aa: ASSQGSMNTEAF
v_call: TRBV9; j_call: TRBJ1-6; cdr3_aa: ASSLGETGTPLH
v_call: TRBV6-2/TRBV6-3; j_call: TRBJ2-5; cdr3_aa: ASSYSGLAGGVTQY
v_call: TRBV7-9; j_call: TRBJ2-2; cdr3_aa: ASSPPLPGENTGELF
v_call: TRBV27; j_call: TRBJ1-5; cdr3_aa: ASSFRENQPQH
v_call: TRBV19; j_call: TRBJ2-3; cdr3_aa: ASTLSGSGGANTDTQY